The 10 T cell receptor beta chains listed next were all sequenced from one sample in a study of T cell repertoires in enteric fever. Via MiXCR, TCRdb re-called the reads, giving one row per CDR3 protein. The sample yields approximately 1,600 distinct CDR3 sequences, 30% to 45% seen once. Sequencing input: CCR7- CD38- CD4+ T cells from PBMCs. These TCRs come from a human donor with Salmonella enteric fever, either typhoid or paratyphoid (not recorded which).

This clonotype came up a few times. V and J are TRBV5-1 and TRBJ2-3; 7 bases are shared with TRBD1. The CDR3 extends over 14 amino acids. Per the germline V gene, CDR1 is SGHRS and CDR2 is YFSETQ. V lost 8 bases and J lost 7; bases outside the gene matches: 13. The CDR3 spells CASSTGAAVNTQYF. The CDR3 nucleotides are TGCGCCAGTTCAACAGGGGCAGCCGTGAATACGCAGTATTTT.

Judged by abundance, this clonotype is large. The chain links TRBV7-9 to TRBJ2-3, with D uncertain. Trimming left V 1 base short and J 6 bases short, with 2 bases between. In germline, CDR1 is SEHNR, CDR2 FQNEAQ (reference sequence). CDR3 length: 11 residues. CDR3 residues: CASSLEDTQYF. The CDR3 nucleotides read TGTGCCAGCAGCTTAGAGGATACGCAGTATTTT. The full variable domain, completed using reference TRBV7-9 and TRBJ2-3, is DTGVSQNPRHKITKRGQNVTFRCDPISEHNRLYWYRQTLGQGPEFLTYFQNEAQLEKSRLLSDRFSAERPKGSFSTLEIQRTEQGDSAMYLCASSLEDTQYFGPGTRLTVL.

This chain uses TRBV5-1 with TRBJ1-4; TRBD1 matches at 7 bases. V was clipped by 4 bases and J by 3 bases; unmatched bases: 9. In germline, CDR1 is SGHRS, CDR2 YFSETQ. The CDR3 length is 16 residues. The CDR3 region has the DNA TGCGCCAGCAGCGCCAAGACAGGGTTAGCTAATGAAAAACTGTTTTTT. It is translated as CASSAKTGLANEKLFF.

V is TRBV11-1 and J is TRBJ2-5; the D gene is possibly TRBD2 (6 bases). The CDR3 has 15 residues. Per germline, CDR1 SGHAT and CDR2 FQDESV (reference sequence). The V gene lost 6 bases and the J gene lost 5 bases, with 19 bases spanning the gap. The CDR3 nucleotides read TGTGCCAGCAGTCTGGGAGGCCCGCGTGGGGAGACCCAGTACTTC. It yields the protein CASSLGGPRGETQYF. Full variable domain (missing parts from reference TRBV11-1 and TRBJ2-5): EAEVAQSPRYKITEKSQAVAFWCDPISGHATLYWYRQILGQGPELLVQFQDESVVDDSQLPKDRFSAERLKGVDSTLKIQPAELGDSAMYLCASSLGGPRGETQYFGPGTRLLVL.

The chain joins TRBV9 to TRBJ2-4, with D hard to call. The CDR3 has 13 residues. V was shortened by 0 bases and J by 6 bases, with 7 bases between the two germline ends. The germline V gene has CDR1 SGDLS and CDR2 YYNGEE. This CDR3 is CASSVGLLNIQYF. Written as DNA, the CDR3 is TGTGCCAGCAGCGTAGGACTTCTAAACATTCAGTACTTC.

A few counts support this clonotype. The chain couples TRBV5-1 to TRBJ2-1; 10 bases line up with TRBD2. Germline CDR1 SGHRS, CDR2 YFSETQ. This CDR3 is 17 amino acids long. V gave up 4 bases and J gave up 0 bases; unmatched junction bases: 7. Here the CDR3 DNA reads TGCGCCAGCAGCCCCTCCGCTAGCGGGAGCTCCTACAATGAGCAGTTCTTC. It yields the protein CASSPSASGSSYNEQFF.

This clonotype counts as large. This rearrangement joins TRBV7-9 to TRBJ2-7, with 8 bases aligning to TRBD2. The junction had 6 bases not matched to a gene; V was cut back by 0 bases and J by 5 bases. CDR3 size: 15 residues. Germline CDR1 is SEHNR and CDR2 is FQNEAQ (reference sequence). The CDR3 loop reads CASSLAPSGGNEQYF. The CDR3 nucleotides read TGTGCCAGCAGCTTAGCGCCCAGCGGGGGAAACGAGCAGTACTTC.

Note on this clonotype: Compared with germline, one end of the junction differs, possibly owing to a read error. This chain joins TRBV7-7 and TRBJ1-2; D not certain. This CDR3 is built from 16 residues. Germline CDR1 is SSHAT and CDR2 is FNYEAQ (reference sequence). CDR3 nucleotides: TGTGCTAGCAGCTTTCGGCAGGACCTACTAGCTGTCGGCTACACCTTC. This encodes CASSFRQDLLAVGYTF.

By share of the sample, this clonotype is medium-sized. The chain employs TRBV29-1 and TRBJ2-7, with unresolved D. The CDR3 runs 14 residues. V shed 3 bases and J shed 2 bases, with 14 bases lying between them. Germline V lookup: CDR1 SQVTM, CDR2 ANQGSEA. CDR3 protein: CSVDLGTGPYEQYF. The CDR3 DNA is TGCAGCGTTGATCTAGGAACTGGGCCCTACGAGCAGTACTTC.

This clonotype was seen more than once but under ten times. The chain couples TRBV7-9 to TRBJ2-3, with TRBD2 identical over 7 bases. The CDR3 loop spans 14 amino acids. With 8 bases clipped from V and 1 base from J, the junction kept 6 bases outside the gene matches. Germline values: CDR1 SEHNR, CDR2 FQNEAQ (reference sequence). The CDR3 sequence is CASGRELGTDTQYF. In DNA form, the CDR3 reads TGTGCCAGCGGGCGGGAGCTAGGCACAGATACGCAGTATTTT.